What follows is one T cell receptor (beta chain) and its context. What it recognizes is unknown. This sample is part of a study of cytomegalovirus exposure and HLA in healthy donors. Overall study results and limits: Reported results showed that the classifier diagnosed cytomegalovirus status with high specificity and sensitivity.

V was cut by 0 bases and J by 5 bases, with 18 bases left in between. This CDR3 has 17 residues. In germline, CDR1 is MNHEY, CDR2 SMNVEV (reference sequence). From the 120-subject validation cohort, which was separate from the approximately 670-subject first cohort, the donors were drawn. This table comes from immunoSEQ multiplex PCR, and its TCRdb copy is limited to in-frame clones, with some not included. The repertoire holds 100,000 to 150,000 clones, with roughly 90% as singletons. Sample: PBMCs. The chain joins TRBV27 to TRBJ2-3, with a weak D call TRBD2 (6 bases). The receptor comes from a woman aged 18 to 35 in good health and CMV-seronegative. This CDR3 is CASSLSAAGGFGDTQYF. DNA of the CDR3: TGTGCCAGCAGTTTATCGGCGGCCGGAGGGTTTGGAGATACGCAGTATTTT.